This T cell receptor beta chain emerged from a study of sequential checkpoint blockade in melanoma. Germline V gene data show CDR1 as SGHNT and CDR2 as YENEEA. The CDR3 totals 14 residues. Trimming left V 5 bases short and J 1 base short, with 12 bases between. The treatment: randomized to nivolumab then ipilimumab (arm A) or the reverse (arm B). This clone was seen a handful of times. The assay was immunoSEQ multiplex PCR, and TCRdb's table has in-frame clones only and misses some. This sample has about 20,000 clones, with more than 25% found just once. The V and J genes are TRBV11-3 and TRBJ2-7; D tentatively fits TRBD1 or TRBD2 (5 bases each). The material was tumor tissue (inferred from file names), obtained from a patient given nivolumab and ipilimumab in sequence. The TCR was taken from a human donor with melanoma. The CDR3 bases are TGTGCCAGCAGCCCTAGGGACGGATCCTACGAGCAGTACTTC. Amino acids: CASSPRDGSYEQYF.